These T cell receptor beta chains were read from a single sample in a study of control samples from healthy donors and cancer patients. Measured with immunoSEQ multiplex PCR; TCRdb has only the in-frame clones, and not every one. The table has over 150,000 clones, approximately 94% seen once. Sequences were obtained from blood. All receptors derive from a man between 40 and 49 years old in good health. The CDR3 runs from the conserved cysteine through the conserved F or W. Fields, in order: V gene, D gene, clone size, J gene, CDR3 length, CDR3 protein, CDR3 DNA. The D gene is left open where the match is weak. A clone size is listed for some rows: how often the clone was seen (once, few, many), or a class if it is expanded.

>TRBV9|-|-|TRBJ2-3|17
CASSVVSAGGGTDTQYF
TGTGCCAGCAGCGTAGTCTCGGCGGGCGGTGGCACAGATACGCAGTATTTT
>TRBV2|-|-|TRBJ1-1|14
CASSERGAGTEAFF
TGTGCCAGCAGTGAACGGGGGGCTGGCACTGAAGCTTTCTTT
>TRBV4-1|TRBD1|-|TRBJ1-3|17
CASSPYPTGRTGNTIYF
TGCGCCAGCAGCCCCTACCCGACAGGGAGGACTGGAAACACCATATATTTT
>TRBV5-1|TRBD2|-|TRBJ2-1|15
CASSLVSSGGYEQFF
TGCGCCAGCAGCTTGGTGTCTAGCGGGGGGTATGAGCAGTTCTTC
>TRBV2|TRBD1|-|TRBJ2-1|15
CASRATGAPENEQFF
TGTGCCAGCAGGGCGACAGGGGCCCCTGAAAATGAGCAGTTCTTC
>TRBV7-2|-|-|TRBJ1-1|13
CASSLRASTEAFF
TGTGCCAGCAGCCTCAGGGCTAGCACTGAAGCTTTCTTT
>TRBV11-3|-|once|TRBJ2-7|14
CASSLGGGSYEQYF
TGTGCCAGCAGCTTAGGGGGCGGCTCCTACGAGCAGTACTTC
>TRBV7-9|TRBD1|-|TRBJ2-3|15
CASSFPGQGTDTQYF
TGTGCCAGCAGCTTCCCGGGACAGGGGACAGATACGCAGTATTTT
>TRBV7-9|TRBD1|once|TRBJ1-2|18
CASSLASQGASANYGYTF
TGTGCCAGCAGCTTAGCTTCGCAGGGGGCCTCAGCTAACTATGGCTACACCTTC
>TRBV5-1|TRBD2|-|TRBJ2-1|14
CASSPTGGYNEQFF
TGCGCCAGCAGCCCTACGGGGGGCTACAATGAGCAGTTCTTC
>TRBV19|TRBD1|once|TRBJ2-3|15
CASSLRDRGTDTQYF
TGTGCCAGCTCACTCCGGGACAGAGGCACAGATACGCAGTATTTT
>TRBV6-6|-|-|TRBJ2-3|13
CASSFGGGDTQYF
TGTGCCAGCAGTTTTGGGGGTGGCGATACGCAGTATTTT
>TRBV7-2|TRBD1|-|TRBJ2-7|14
CASTLGRGRYEQYF
TGTGCCAGCACCCTCGGCAGGGGGCGTTACGAGCAGTACTTC
>TRBV28|-|-|TRBJ1-1|13
CASSFEVNTEAFF
TGTGCCAGCAGTTTCGAGGTGAACACTGAAGCTTTCTTT
>TRBV6-2/TRBV6-3|-|-|TRBJ1-5|14
CASSYGRRNQPQHF
TGTGCCAGCAGTTACGGCAGGAGGAATCAGCCCCAGCATTTT
>TRBV27|-|-|TRBJ2-2|13
CASSFRGTGELFF
TGTGCCAGCAGTTTTAGGGGAACCGGGGAGCTGTTTTTT
>TRBV10-2|-|-|TRBJ2-1|17
CASSEKGGRRSYNEQFF
TGCGCCAGCAGTGAGAAAGGAGGCCGGCGCTCCTACAATGAGCAGTTCTTC
>TRBV18|-|once|TRBJ2-7|12
CASSPGRYEQYF
TGTGCCAGCTCACCCGGGCGATACGAGCAGTACTTC
>TRBV29-1|-|-|TRBJ2-3|13
CSVGGLATITQYF
TGCAGCGTGGGGGGCCTAGCTACGATTACGCAGTATTTT
>TRBV5-4|TRBD2|-|TRBJ2-2|17
CASSTATSGANTGELFF
TGTGCCAGCAGCACCGCAACTAGCGGAGCGAACACCGGGGAGCTGTTTTTT
>TRBV19|-|-|TRBJ1-1|14
CASSPRGGGTEAFF
TGTGCCAGTAGTCCCAGAGGGGGTGGGACTGAAGCTTTCTTT
>TRBV10-2|TRBD1|-|TRBJ1-5|14
CASSETGGNQPQHF
TGCGCCAGCAGTGAGACAGGGGGCAATCAGCCCCAGCATTTT
>TRBV5-1|-|-|TRBJ2-1|13
CASRSDAYNEQFF
TGCGCCAGCAGATCGGACGCCTACAATGAGCAGTTCTTC
>TRBV7-8|-|-|TRBJ1-5|15
CASSTMGGGGQPQHF
TGTGCCAGCAGCACTATGGGGGGGGGCGGGCAGCCCCAGCATTTT
>TRBV7-6|TRBD1|-|TRBJ1-5|15
CASSKQGGSAQPQHF
TGTGCCAGCAGTAAACAGGGGGGCTCGGCTCAGCCCCAGCATTTT
>TRBV2|TRBD1|-|TRBJ1-4|15
CASSLPGQGSEKLFF
TGTGCCAGCAGTTTACCGGGACAGGGTAGTGAAAAACTGTTTTTT
>TRBV18|TRBD1|-|TRBJ2-7|13
CASSPRGGGEQYF
TGTGCCAGCTCACCCAGAGGGGGCGGGGAGCAGTACTTC
>TRBV7-9|-|-|TRBJ1-5|15
CASSLGGYSNQPQHF
TGTGCCAGCAGCTTAGGGGGATATAGCAATCAGCCCCAGCATTTT
>TRBV7-9|TRBD1|-|TRBJ2-1|13
CASSSTGGNEQFF
TGTGCCAGCAGTTCTACAGGGGGCAATGAGCAGTTCTTC
>TRBV19|TRBD1|-|TRBJ2-3|15
CASSRGQGSLDTQYF
TGTGCCAGTAGTAGGGGACAGGGAAGCCTAGATACGCAGTATTTT
>TRBV18|TRBD1|few|TRBJ2-5|16
CASSPLGTPDRETQYF
TGTGCCAGCTCACCACTAGGGACACCGGACAGGGAGACCCAGTACTTC
>TRBV30|-|once|TRBJ1-6|16
CAWSPGVVGNNSPLHF
TGTGCCTGGAGTCCCGGTGTGGTTGGGAACAATTCACCCCTCCACTTT
>TRBV19|TRBD1|once|TRBJ1-2|15
CASSMGDRGFYGYTF
TGTGCCAGTAGTATGGGGGACAGGGGCTTCTATGGCTACACCTTC
>TRBV9|-|-|TRBJ1-1|13
CASSVGSTAEAFF
TGTGCCAGCAGCGTAGGCTCGACAGCTGAAGCTTTCTTT
>TRBV2|-|-|TRBJ2-7|15
CASSTGVVPSYEQYF
TGTGCCAGCAGTACCGGTGTCGTACCCTCCTACGAGCAGTACTTC
>TRBV7-2|TRBD2|-|TRBJ2-5|15
CASSNRGRGRETQYF
TGTGCCAGCAGCAACCGTGGGCGGGGGAGGGAGACCCAGTACTTC
>TRBV13|-|-|TRBJ2-1|12
CASSSAGYEQFF
TGTGCCAGCAGCTCGGCGGGATATGAGCAGTTCTTC
>TRBV3-1/TRBV3-2|TRBD1|once|TRBJ2-7|15
CASSPRDRVLGVQYF
TGTGCCAGCAGCCCCCGGGACAGGGTCTTAGGGGTGCAGTACTTC
>TRBV2|-|-|TRBJ2-1|11
CASSSANEQFF
TGTGCCAGCAGTTCCGCCAATGAGCAGTTCTTC
>TRBV2|-|-|TRBJ2-7|12
CASSVGGYEQYF
TGTGCCAGCTCCGTGGGGGGCTACGAGCAGTACTTC
>TRBV5-1|-|-|TRBJ2-1|14
CASSNGGVYNEQFF
TGCGCCAGCTCCAACGGGGGAGTCTACAATGAGCAGTTCTTC
>TRBV18|-|few|TRBJ2-6|18
CASSKGEGPRSGANVLTF
TGTGCCAGCTCGAAAGGCGAGGGGCCTCGCTCTGGGGCCAACGTCCTGACTTTC
>TRBV11-2|-|-|TRBJ1-3|16
CASSLTAGGPGNTIYF
TGTGCCAGCAGCTTAACTGCCGGGGGACCTGGAAACACCATATATTTT
>TRBV28|-|-|TRBJ1-1|14
CAIDLGGVGTEAFF
TGTGCCATCGATCTAGGGGGAGTCGGCACTGAAGCTTTCTTT
>TRBV11-3|-|few|TRBJ2-7|15
CASSLISREAYEQYF
TGTGCCAGCAGCTTAATCAGCAGGGAAGCCTACGAGCAGTACTTC
>TRBV6-1|-|-|TRBJ1-2|13
CASSEWTAYGYTF
TGTGCCAGCAGTGAGTGGACCGCCTATGGCTACACCTTC
>TRBV10-3|TRBD2|-|TRBJ2-3|14
CAISSGGGKDTQYF
TGTGCCATCTCTAGCGGGGGCGGGAAAGATACGCAGTATTTT
>TRBV10-2|TRBD1|-|TRBJ2-3|14
CASIRTGPTDTQYF
TGCGCCAGCATTCGGACAGGGCCTACAGATACGCAGTATTTT
>TRBV28|-|-|TRBJ1-1|13
CASRYKEVTEAFF
TGTGCCAGCAGGTATAAGGAAGTCACTGAAGCTTTCTTT
>TRBV2|TRBD1|-|TRBJ1-5|14
CASSDRGYNQPQHF
TGTGCCAGCAGTGACAGGGGGTACAATCAGCCCCAGCATTTT
>TRBV5-5|-|-|TRBJ1-6|16
CASSPQTQGTNSPLHF
TGTGCCAGCAGCCCGCAAACGCAGGGGACGAATTCACCCCTCCACTTT
>TRBV24-1|-|-|TRBJ1-2|13
CATSDDGVRGYTF
TGTGCCACCAGTGATGACGGGGTTAGGGGCTACACCTTC
>TRBV5-1|-|-|TRBJ1-6|18
CASRYRDTGGSYNSPLHF
TGCGCCAGCAGATACCGTGACACAGGCGGGTCCTATAATTCACCCCTCCACTTT
>TRBV12-3/TRBV12-4|-|-|TRBJ1-2|13
CASTYISYGGYTF
TGTGCCAGCACCTATATTTCCTATGGTGGCTACACCTTC